A single sample gave rise to the 11 T cell receptor beta chains below, sequenced in a study of blood T cell repertoires in COVID-19. Data came from immunoSEQ multiplex PCR; TCRdb stores just in-frame clones and leaves some out. Here the sample spans roughly 260,000 clones, roughly 86% being singletons. The sample taken for sequencing was peripheral blood. All receptors come from a woman between 45 and 65 years old with acute or convalescent COVID-19.

V and J are TRBV5-1 and TRBJ1-2; maybe TRBD1 (5 bases). The CDR3 is made up of 17 amino acids. Germline V lookup: CDR1 SGHRS, CDR2 YFSETQ. V was clipped by 0 bases and J by 2 bases, with 17 bases between them. CDR3 residues: CASSLGHSWGVNYGYTF. The DNA for the CDR3 is TGCGCCAGCAGCTTGGGACATTCGTGGGGGGTCAACTATGGCTACACCTTC.

V and J are TRBV28 and TRBJ2-3; 8 bases match TRBD1. Germline V gene data show CDR1 as MDHEN and CDR2 as SYDVKM. This CDR3 contains 14 residues. The J segment lost 5 bases and the V segment lost 3 bases, leaving 4 bases of the junction unmatched. CDR3 sequence: CASSFRGQGDTQYF. Written as DNA, the CDR3 is TGTGCCAGCAGTTTCAGGGGGCAGGGAGATACGCAGTATTTT. The full variable domain, in which reference TRBV28 and TRBJ2-3 provide the parts outside the CDR3, is DVKVTQSSRYLVKRTGEKVFLECVQDMDHENMFWYRQDPGLGLRLIYFSYDVKMKEKGDIPEGYSVSREKKERFSLILESASTNQTSMYLCASSFRGQGDTQYFGPGTRLTVL.

The CDR3 here is CASSPGAGDSQPQHF. In DNA form, the CDR3 reads TGCGCCAGCAGCCCGGGAGCAGGGGACAGTCAGCCCCAGCATTTT. This chain uses TRBV5-1 with TRBJ1-5; 7 bases line up with TRBD1. The CDR3 is 15 amino acids. Trimming at V came to 4 bases and at J to 6 bases, leaving 10 bases not matched to a gene. Germline V gene lookup returns CDR1 SGHRS and CDR2 YFSETQ.

The chain uses TRBV10-3 and TRBJ2-3; 8 bases are a match to TRBD2. The CDR3 runs 16 residues. From germline, CDR1 is ENHRY and CDR2 SYGVKD. Germline trimming cut 0 bases from V and 3 bases from J; bases unmatched to any gene: 5. The CDR3 bases are TGTGCCATCAGTGAGTCGGGTAGCGGGATGACAGATACGCAGTATTTT. It encodes CAISESGSGMTDTQYF.

This clone was detected only a few times. The gene calls are TRBV29-1 and TRBJ1-2, with 11 positions matching TRBD1. Germline V lookup: CDR1 SQVTM, CDR2 ANQGSEA. The CDR3 length is 15 residues. Germline trimming cut 5 bases from V and 7 bases from J; bases unmatched to any gene: 12. The CDR3 region is CSVYLPGDRGSGYTF. The CDR3 DNA reads TGCAGCGTTTACCTTCCGGGGGACAGGGGGTCTGGCTACACCTTC.

This chain joins TRBV25-1 and TRBJ2-1, with 7 bases identical to TRBD1. The CDR3 loop spans 14 amino acids. The germline gives CDR1 MGHDK, CDR2 SYGVNS. With V trimmed by 5 bases and J by 8 bases, 9 bases remained unmatched. The CDR3 is CASSLMTGNDEQFF. CDR3 DNA sequence: TGTGCCAGCAGTCTAATGACAGGGAACGATGAGCAGTTCTTC. The complete variable domain, with remaining parts taken from reference TRBV25-1 and TRBJ2-1, reads EADIYQTPRYLVIGTGKKITLECSQTMGHDKMYWYQQDPGMELHLIHYSYGVNSTEKGDLSSESTVSRIRTEHFPLTLESARPSHTSQYLCASSLMTGNDEQFFGPGTRLTVL.

J is TRBJ2-2 and V is TRBV6-5, with 8 bases lining up with TRBD1. V was clipped by 4 bases and J by 5 bases; unmatched bases: 3. Germline V CDR1 and CDR2: MNHEY, SVGAGI. The CDR3 loop spans 14 amino acids. The chain's CDR3 is CASSWTGRTGELFF. CDR3 in DNA: TGTGCCAGCAGTTGGACAGGGCGGACCGGGGAGCTGTTTTTT.

J is TRBJ1-2 and V is TRBV9, with 8 bases lining up with TRBD1. Unmatched junction bases numbered 10, after V lost 2 bases and J lost 10 bases. Germline V CDR1 and CDR2: SGDLS, YYNGEE. The CDR3 length is 14 residues. This chain's CDR3 is CASSVIPGQEPYTF. The CDR3 nucleotides read TGTGCCAGCAGCGTGATTCCGGGACAGGAGCCCTACACCTTC.

The chain employs TRBV6-5 and TRBJ2-1; 14 bases align to TRBD2. In germline, CDR1 is MNHEY, CDR2 SVGAGI. V lost 1 base to trimming and J lost 10 bases; unmatched junction nucleotides: 6. The CDR3 is 16 residues long. The CDR3 loop is CASSYFGTSGSGEQFF. The CDR3 DNA sequence: TGTGCCAGCAGTTACTTTGGGACTAGCGGGAGCGGCGAGCAGTTCTTC.

V and J are TRBV6-5 and TRBJ2-3; 10 bases fit TRBD2. Germline-derived CDR1 and CDR2 are MNHEY and SVGAGI. The CDR3 is made up of 16 amino acids. Trimming cost V 4 bases and J 4 bases; bases outside gene matches: 8. The DNA of the CDR3 is TGTGCCAGCAGTTTATCAGCGGGAGGGCCTTCAGATACGCAGTATTTT. It encodes CASSLSAGGPSDTQYF.

This chain links TRBV6-5 with TRBJ1-1; 7 positions agree with TRBD1. Trimming cost V 10 bases and J 11 bases; bases outside gene matches: 16. The length of the CDR3 is 13 residues. Germline CDR1 and CDR2: MNHEY and SVGAGI. CDR3 DNA sequence: TGTGCCACTTCCGCACAGGGGAGTCGGCGCGCTTTCTTT. Its protein is CATSAQGSRRAFF.